This T cell receptor beta chain appears in the sequencing data of a study of cytomegalovirus exposure and HLA in healthy donors. The study, taken as a whole, reports: A subsequent analysis found that TCR clusters from the first cohort also tended to co-occur in the approximately 110 validation repertoires, with around 94% of cluster scores above 0. Both high specificity and high sensitivity reportedly marked the classifier's diagnosis of cytomegalovirus status. CMV antigen specificity was confirmed in vitro for a few CMV-associated chains.

The CDR3 is 13 amino acids. Deletions cut 1 base from V and 3 bases from J, with 6 bases between. Per the germline V gene, CDR1 is MNHNS and CDR2 is SASEGT. Only in-frame clones appear in the TCRdb table, and some are missing; sequencing was by immunoSEQ multiplex PCR. The data show 120,000 to 150,000 clones, roughly nine tenths seen once. Concerning this clone itself: The antigen is undetermined.

This rearrangement joins TRBV6-1 to TRBJ1-2; no clear D. This clonotype was obtained from a man aged 18 to 35 in good health and CMV-seronegative. Sequenced sample: PBMCs. In DNA form, the CDR3 reads TGTGCCAGCAGTGAAGGTCCGGACTATGGCTACACCTTC. Residues: CASSEGPDYGYTF.